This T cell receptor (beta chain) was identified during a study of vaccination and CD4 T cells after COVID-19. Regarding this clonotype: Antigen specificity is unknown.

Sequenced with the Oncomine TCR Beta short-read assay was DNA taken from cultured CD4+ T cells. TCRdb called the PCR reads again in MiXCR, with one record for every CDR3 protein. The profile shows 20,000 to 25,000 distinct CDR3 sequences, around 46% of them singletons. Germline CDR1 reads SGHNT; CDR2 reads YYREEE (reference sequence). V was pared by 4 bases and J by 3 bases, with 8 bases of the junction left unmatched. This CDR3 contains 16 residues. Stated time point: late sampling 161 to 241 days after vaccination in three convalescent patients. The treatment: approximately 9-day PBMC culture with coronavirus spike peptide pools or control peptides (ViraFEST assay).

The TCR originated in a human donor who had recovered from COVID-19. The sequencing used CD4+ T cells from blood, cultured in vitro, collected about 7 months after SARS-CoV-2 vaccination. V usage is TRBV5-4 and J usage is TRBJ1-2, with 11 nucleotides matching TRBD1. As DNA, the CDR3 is TGTGCCAGCAGCGACGGGACAGGGGGGTATTACTATGGCTACACCTTC. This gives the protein CASSDGTGGYYYGYTF.